Below are 24 T cell receptor beta chains sequenced from a single sample in a study of cytomegalovirus exposure and HLA in healthy donors. 13 Jbeta primers and 60 Vbeta primers were used for the PCR. Profiled with immunoSEQ multiplex PCR; TCRdb holds only in-frame clones, not every one. The sample lists under 200,000 clones, over 75% occurring once. The sequenced sample consisted of PBMCs. These receptors were collected from a woman between 25 and 40 years old in good health and CMV-seronegative.

This clone was counted only a few times. The chain uses TRBV18 and TRBJ2-7; D might be TRBD1 (6 bases). This CDR3 is 14 amino acids long. V lost 2 bases to trimming and J lost 6 bases, with 14 bases between them. The germline V gene has CDR1 KGHSH and CDR2 LQKENI. CDR3 DNA: TGTGCCAGCTCACCATCGACAGGACGGGGCGAGCAGTACTTC. Its protein is CASSPSTGRGEQYF.

In its sample, this clone was seen a few times. This sequence joins TRBV5-8 and TRBJ2-3, with D possibly being TRBD2 (6 bases). The CDR3 contains 17 residues. The V end lost 0 bases, the J end lost 1 base, and 15 bases lay between the germline ends. From germline, CDR1 is SGHTS and CDR2 YDEGEE. CDR3 coding DNA: TGTGCCAGCAGCTTGGCCGATTCGTCTAGCGGCACAGATACGCAGTATTTT. Amino acids: CASSLADSSSGTDTQYF.

The rearrangement uses TRBV10-3 and TRBJ1-1; 10 bases are a match to TRBD1. This CDR3 region has 20 residues. Per the germline V gene, CDR1 is ENHRY and CDR2 is SYGVKD. Trimming cost V 6 bases and J 5 bases; bases outside gene matches: 24. The CDR3 sequence is CAIRRSGRDRGPHLSTEAFF. CDR3 DNA: TGTGCCATCAGACGGTCGGGGCGGGACAGGGGACCCCACTTGAGTACTGAAGCTTTCTTT.

The chain couples TRBV28 to TRBJ2-5; the D gene is possibly TRBD2 (6 bases). The CDR3 is 13 amino acids. Germline V gene data show CDR1 as MDHEN and CDR2 as SYDVKM. Trimming removed 6 bases from V and 3 bases from J, with 11 bases in between. The CDR3 is CASRSWGEETQYF. CDR3 coding DNA: TGTGCCAGCAGATCCTGGGGGGAAGAGACCCAGTACTTC.

CDR3 sequence (DNA): TGTGCCTGGAGTGTAAACGGCTACGAGCAGTACTTC. Its protein is CAWSVNGYEQYF. The chain uses TRBV30 and TRBJ2-7; D remains unclear. The CDR3 covers 12 residues. Trimming took 0 bases from V and 3 from J, leaving 6 bases between them. The germline V gene encodes CDR1 GTSNPN and CDR2 SVGIG (reference sequence). Using reference TRBV30 and TRBJ2-7 for the parts outside the CDR3, the full variable domain is SQTIHQWPATLVQPVGSPLSLECTVEGTSNPNLYWYRQAAGRGLQLLFYSVGIGQISSEVPQNLSASRPQDRQFILSSKKLLLSDSGFYLCAWSVNGYEQYFGPGTRLTVT.

This rearrangement joins TRBV2 to TRBJ1-2; D is unresolved. V dropped 2 bases and J dropped 4 bases, with 11 bases sitting between them. The CDR3 is 14 residues long. Germline V gene data show CDR1 as SNHLY and CDR2 as FYNNEI. CDR3 protein: CASSEWEPGYGYTF. CDR3 DNA sequence: TGTGCCAGCAGTGAATGGGAGCCAGGCTATGGCTACACCTTC.

In this sample, this clone turned up once. The genes are TRBV6-6 and TRBJ2-7; TRBD2 matches 8 bases. Germline V gives CDR1 MNHNY, CDR2 SVGAGI (reference sequence). The V gene end was trimmed by 5 bases and the J gene end by 5 bases; junction bases not matched to a gene: 8. This CDR3 spans 14 amino acids. This CDR3 is CASSRTSQFNEQYF. The CDR3, as DNA: TGTGCCAGCAGTAGGACTAGCCAATTCAACGAGCAGTACTTC.

The J gene is TRBJ1-1, the V gene TRBV18; weak D call: TRBD1 (5 bases). Per germline, CDR1 KGHSH and CDR2 LQKENI. Trimming took 2 bases from V and 4 from J, leaving 17 bases between them. This CDR3 is 16 amino acids long. For the CDR3, the DNA is TGTGCCAGCTCACCAGGAACCCTAGGGGTCGGCACTGAAGCTTTCTTT. Its translation: CASSPGTLGVGTEAFF.

This clone showed up just once. The chain has TRBV19 and TRBJ2-3; tentatively, D is TRBD1 (6 bases). V was cut by 3 bases and J by 3 bases, with 19 bases left in between. The CDR3 consists of 17 residues. The germline V gene has CDR1 LNHDA and CDR2 SQIVND (reference sequence). This CDR3 reads CASSMGEQGLWTDTQYF. The CDR3 DNA is TGTGCCAGTAGTATGGGGGAACAGGGATTATGGACAGATACGCAGTATTTT.

This clone has a handful of counts. V and J are TRBV5-4 and TRBJ1-1; no clear D gene. This CDR3 has 14 residues. In germline, CDR1 is SGHNT, CDR2 YYREEE (reference sequence). V was shortened by 2 bases and J by 1 base, with 9 bases between the two germline ends. The CDR3 DNA is TGTGCCAGCAGCTTCCCGAGTGGGAACACTGAAGCTTTCTTT. This sequence encodes CASSFPSGNTEAFF.

The chain links TRBV5-1 to TRBJ2-2; TRBD2 matches at 8 bases. The junction had 9 bases not matched to a gene; V was cut back by 3 bases and J by 5 bases. Germline loops: CDR1 SGHRS, CDR2 YFSETQ. CDR3 length equals 16 residues. DNA of the CDR3: TGCGCCAGCAGCTCGGGGGGGCTATCGGGGACCGGGGAGCTGTTTTTT. Its protein product is CASSSGGLSGTGELFF. Full variable domain (outside the CDR3, taken from reference TRBV5-1 and TRBJ2-2): KAGVTQTPRYLIKTRGQQVTLSCSPISGHRSVSWYQQTPGQGLQFLFEYFSETQRNKGNFPGRFSGRQFSNSRSEMNVSTLELGDSALYLCASSSGGLSGTGELFFGEGSRLTVL.

About this clone itself: The same CDR3 is also encoded by other DNA sequences in this sample. J is TRBJ2-1 and V is TRBV6-6; maybe TRBD2 (5 bases). Per germline, CDR1 MNHNY and CDR2 SVGAGI (reference sequence). The CDR3 runs to 14 residues. Between the trimmed V and J ends, which lost 0 bases and 4 bases, there was a span of 7 bases. In nucleotides, the CDR3 is TGTGCCAGCAGTTACTCGAGGGTTTACAATGAGCAGTTCTTC. As protein: CASSYSRVYNEQFF.

J is TRBJ2-1 and V is TRBV9; no firm D call. Germline V gene lookup returns CDR1 SGDLS and CDR2 YYNGEE. The CDR3 totals 14 residues. Trimming shortened V by 1 base and J by 6 bases, and 11 bases separated the two germline ends. The CDR3 nucleotides are TGTGCCAGCAGCGTAAGTGCACCCAGCAATGAGCAGTTCTTC. Its protein product is CASSVSAPSNEQFF.

This clone was picked up one time. This sequence joins TRBV7-8 and TRBJ2-7, with 7 nucleotides matching TRBD2. The CDR3 loop spans 13 amino acids. J was trimmed by 7 bases and V by 0 bases; bases with no gene match: 3. The germline V gene has CDR1 SGHVS and CDR2 FQNEAQ. The CDR3 region is CASSLAEGGEQYF. DNA for the CDR3: TGTGCCAGCAGCTTAGCGGAGGGAGGGGAGCAGTACTTC.

This clone showed up just a few times. This chain joins TRBV5-8 and TRBJ1-5; D is unresolved. The CDR3 has 11 amino acids. Trimming removed 4 bases from V and 6 bases from J, with 5 bases in between. Germline CDR1 SGHTS, CDR2 YDEGEE. This chain's CDR3 is CASSLIQPQHF. CDR3 nucleotides: TGTGCCAGCAGCCTTATTCAGCCCCAGCATTTT.

The chain couples TRBV9 to TRBJ2-7, with D possibly TRBD1 on 5 matching bases. There are 17 residues in the CDR3. The germline gives CDR1 SGDLS, CDR2 YYNGEE. Trimming shortened V by 0 bases and J by 2 bases, and 18 bases separated the two germline ends. CDR3 nucleotide sequence: TGTGCCAGCAGCGTAGGGGGATCAGGGAAGCTGGCCTACGAGCAGTACTTC. The encoded protein is CASSVGGSGKLAYEQYF.

This chain links TRBV5-4 with TRBJ1-3; D is undetermined. The CDR3 totals 14 residues. In germline, CDR1 is SGHNT, CDR2 YYREEE (reference sequence). The ends were cut back, 2 bases at V and 4 bases at J, with 10 bases in the middle. Written as DNA, the CDR3 is TGTGCCAGCAGCTTCGGGGTTGAAGGAAACACCATATATTTT. Amino acid sequence: CASSFGVEGNTIYF.

The chain recombines TRBV10-3 with TRBJ1-5; D ambiguous. V lost 7 bases and J 5 bases, leaving 12 bases between the germline ends. Germline V gene sequence: CDR1 ENHRY, CDR2 SYGVKD. The CDR3 is made up of 13 amino acids. The CDR3 bases are TGTGCCATCAATGCCGCGGGCGATCAGCCCCAGCATTTT. Its translation is CAINAAGDQPQHF.

The chain is built from TRBV18 and TRBJ1-5; unclear D gene. Germline V CDR1 and CDR2: KGHSH, LQKENI. The CDR3 consists of 14 residues. Trimming shortened V by 5 bases and J by 2 bases, and 10 bases separated the two germline ends. As DNA, the CDR3 is TGTGCCAGCTCAGAGGGTAATCGCAATCAGCCCCAGCATTTT. This encodes CASSEGNRNQPQHF.

This chain joins TRBV27 and TRBJ1-6; 8 bases match TRBD1. Per germline, CDR1 MNHEY and CDR2 SMNVEV (reference sequence). J gave up 10 bases and V 6 bases, and 14 bases lay outside the gene matches. This CDR3 spans 16 amino acids. DNA of the CDR3: TGTGCCAGCAGCCCTCGACAGGGGCCCGCTTTGTCACCCCTCCACTTT. Protein: CASSPRQGPALSPLHF.

This clone turned up a few times. V is TRBV2 and J is TRBJ2-7, with TRBD2 as a possible D gene (6 bases). From germline, CDR1 is SNHLY and CDR2 FYNNEI. The germline V and J ends were trimmed by 5 bases and 1 base, with 15 bases remaining between them. This CDR3 spans 15 amino acids. CDR3 loop: CASSRNGGLSYEQYF. In DNA, the CDR3 is TGTGCCAGCAGTAGAAATGGGGGGTTGTCCTACGAGCAGTACTTC. The entire variable domain, with the rest obtained from reference TRBV2 and TRBJ2-7, is as follows: EPEVTQTPSHQVTQMGQEVILRCVPISNHLYFYWYRQILGQKVEFLVSFYNNEISEKSEIFDDQFSVERPDGSNFTLKIRSTKLEDSAMYFCASSRNGGLSYEQYFGPGTRLTVT.

The V and J genes are TRBV5-6 and TRBJ2-7, with 11 bases matching TRBD1. The CDR3 extends over 16 amino acids. Germline CDR1 SGHDT, CDR2 YYEEEE. V dropped 3 bases and J dropped 5; count of bases not matched to a gene: 10. As DNA, the CDR3 is TGTGCCAGCAGCTGGCGGACAGGGGGCGCGAGAAACGAGCAGTACTTC. Translating it yields CASSWRTGGARNEQYF.

This sequence joins TRBV6-5 and TRBJ2-7, with D unresolved. The V and J ends lost 6 bases and 3 bases respectively, with 9 bases between them. The germline V gene has CDR1 MNHEY and CDR2 SVGAGI. The CDR3 is 12 residues long. CDR3 sequence (DNA): TGTGCCAGCAGAAACAAGATCTACGAGCAGTACTTC. This encodes CASRNKIYEQYF.

The count of this clone is one. The chain is built from TRBV5-1 and TRBJ1-1; D perhaps matches TRBD1 (6 bases). The CDR3 is 15 residues long. V lost 3 bases to trimming and J lost 5 bases, with 17 bases between them. Per the germline V gene, CDR1 is SGHRS and CDR2 is YFSETQ. Written as DNA, the CDR3 is TGCGCCAGCAGCTCCCTTGACAGGAGTAGGACTGAAGCTTTCTTT. This codes for CASSSLDRSRTEAFF. The full variable domain, with the rest looked up from reference TRBV5-1 and TRBJ1-1, is KAGVTQTPRYLIKTRGQQVTLSCSPISGHRSVSWYQQTPGQGLQFLFEYFSETQRNKGNFPGRFSGRQFSNSRSEMNVSTLELGDSALYLCASSSLDRSRTEAFFGQGTRLTVV.